A single sample is the source of the 8 T cell receptor beta chains below, sequenced in a study of OX40 agonist ivuxolimab in advanced cancers. Repertoires were generated with immunoSEQ multiplex PCR, while TCRdb's copy carries only in-frame clones and drops some. The table lists thousands of clones, roughly three fifths of them singletons. Source: CD4+ or CD8+ T cells sorted from blood, taken in a trial of the OX40 agonist ivuxolimab. Receptor source: an adult with an advanced solid tumor such as melanoma, head and neck, liver or kidney cancer.

The chain links TRBV9 to TRBJ1-1; TRBD1 agrees at 10 bases. In germline, CDR1 is SGDLS, CDR2 YYNGEE. The CDR3 runs to 16 residues. V was clipped by 4 bases and J by 4 bases; unmatched bases: 10. Here the CDR3 DNA reads TGTGCCAGCAGCACGCACCGACAGGGGGCCGTCACTGAAGCTTTCTTT. Translation: CASSTHRQGAVTEAFF.

This chain joins TRBV7-3 and TRBJ2-7; D could derive from TRBD1 or TRBD2 (6 bases each). V dropped 3 bases and J dropped 3 bases, with 15 bases sitting between them. The length of the CDR3 is 15 residues. Germline lookup yields CDR1 SGHTA and CDR2 FQGTGA. The CDR3 DNA follows: TGTGCCAGCAGCTTCACCGGGGGCGGCGGCTACGAGCAGTACTTC. Translated, it gives CASSFTGGGGYEQYF.

The J gene is TRBJ2-7, the V gene TRBV4-1; 11 bases agree with TRBD1. The trim removed 3 bases at V and 5 bases at J, leaving 6 bases unmatched. The germline CDR1 and CDR2 sequences are MGHRA and YSYEKL. CDR3 length: 15 residues. The CDR3 here is CASSHSGQGVDEQYF. CDR3 in DNA: TGCGCCAGCAGCCACTCGGGACAGGGGGTCGACGAGCAGTACTTC.

Only a few counts were recorded for this clone. V and J are TRBV28 and TRBJ2-1; 8 nucleotides match TRBD2. This CDR3 is 18 amino acids long. In germline, CDR1 is MDHEN, CDR2 SYDVKM. V shed 1 base, J shed 3 bases, and the junction held 11 bases outside the gene matches. The CDR3 DNA reads as TGTGCCAGCAGTTTATTGGTGGACAGCGGGAGAGGCTACAATGAGCAGTTCTTC. It encodes CASSLLVDSGRGYNEQFF.

About this clone itself: The same CDR3 is also encoded by other DNA sequences in this sample. V is TRBV4-1 and J is TRBJ2-3; D remains ambiguous. V gave up 0 bases and J gave up 2 bases, with 6 bases separating them. The CDR3 consists of 14 residues. From germline, CDR1 is MGHRA and CDR2 YSYEKL. Written as DNA, the CDR3 is TGCGCCAGCAGCCAAGATACGAACACAGATACGCAGTATTTT. Its translation is CASSQDTNTDTQYF.

This chain links TRBV11-3 with TRBJ2-1, with a weak D call TRBD2 (6 bases). The germline CDR1 and CDR2 sequences are SGHNT and YENEEA. V was cut by 4 bases and J by 7 bases, with 17 bases left in between. This CDR3 region has 15 residues. CDR3 sequence: CASSSSFLGRNEQFF. The CDR3, as DNA: TGTGCCAGCAGCTCTTCTTTTTTGGGGAGGAATGAGCAGTTCTTC.

The sample holds a few counts of this clone. This chain links TRBV28 with TRBJ1-1; a possible D gene is TRBD1 (5 bases). Deletions cut 7 bases from V and 3 bases from J, with 15 bases between. Germline assignment: CDR1 MDHEN and CDR2 SYDVKM. This CDR3 comprises 14 residues. In DNA form, the CDR3 reads TGTGCCAGCACTTTTTCCGGGGGGGACACTGAAGCTTTCTTT. Residues: CASTFSGGDTEAFF.

This clone ranks as large. This chain links TRBV19 with TRBJ1-6, with 7 bases that match TRBD1. The CDR3 length is 14 residues. With V trimmed by 6 bases and J by 5 bases, 4 bases remained unmatched. Germline-derived CDR1 and CDR2 are LNHDA and SQIVND (reference sequence). CDR3 residues: CASSRDSHNSPLHF. The DNA for the CDR3 is TGTGCCAGTAGCCGGGACAGCCATAATTCACCCCTCCACTTT.